This T cell receptor (beta chain) was sequenced during a study of T cells after yellow fever vaccination. General study points: Across the CD4 and CD8 compartments, a small share of clonotypes was present in both. Repertoires sorted by FACS could include abundant clonotypes that are contaminants from the bulk population. A weaker secondary response peaked on day 5, the primary on day 15.

TCRdb reprocessed the 5' RACE reads via MiXCR and lists one record per CDR3 protein. The data show tens of thousands of distinct CDR3 sequences, about 7.7% seen once. This clonotype has just a few counts. Its antigen remains unknown. There are 15 residues in the CDR3. V lost 2 bases and J lost 0, with 11 bases in between. Looked up from germline, CDR1 is SGDLS and CDR2 is YYNGEE. This sequence was found in a man aged 25 to 40 who received the YFV17D yellow fever vaccine. This sample comprised CD8+ T cells sorted from PBMCs, obtained on the day of the yellow fever booster vaccination. V usage is TRBV9 and J usage is TRBJ2-5; maybe TRBD1 (5 bases). The CDR3 nucleotides read TGTGCCAGCAGCGTTGGGCAGGGTGACCAAGAGACCCAGTACTTC. Translation gives CASSVGQGDQETQYF.